The rows below give T cell receptor beta chains drawn from one sample of a study of shared clonotypes between healthy human individuals. Only in-frame clones appear in the TCRdb table, and some are missing; sequencing was by immunoSEQ multiplex PCR. The profile shows some 2 million clones, about 95% of them singletons. The sequencing input was naive CD8+ T cells sorted from blood. Receptors originate from a man aged 18 to 30 in good health. CDR3s include the opening cysteine and the closing phenylalanine or tryptophan. Each record gives: CDR3 protein, CDR3 DNA, clone size, V gene, J gene, D gene. D genes are given only for firm matches. Expanded clones get a size class; other rows say once, few or many, or leave the size out.

CDR3: CASSYSIGYEQYF; DNA: TGTGCCAGCAGTTACTCGATTGGCTACGAGCAGTACTTC; size: .; V: TRBV6-6; J: TRBJ2-7; D: .
CDR3: CASSLSGYSPLHF; DNA: TGTGCCAGCAGCTTATCCGGATATTCACCCCTCCACTTT; size: .; V: TRBV11-2; J: TRBJ1-6; D: .
CDR3: CASSLGRTSGGTYEQYF; DNA: TGTGCCAGCAGCTTAGGAAGGACTAGCGGGGGGACCTACGAGCAGTACTTC; size: .; V: TRBV7-9; J: TRBJ2-7; D: TRBD2
CDR3: CAWSPDWAYEQYF; DNA: TGTGCCTGGAGCCCTGACTGGGCCTACGAGCAGTACTTC; size: .; V: TRBV30; J: TRBJ2-7; D: .
CDR3: CASSSPGGFYEQYF; DNA: TGTGCCAGCAGCTCCCCCGGGGGCTTTTACGAGCAGTACTTC; size: .; V: TRBV11-2; J: TRBJ2-7; D: .
CDR3: CAWSVLGGETPGSGNTIYF; DNA: TGTGCCTGGAGTGTACTCGGGGGCGAAACTCCCGGCTCTGGAAACACCATATATTTT; size: .; V: TRBV30; J: TRBJ1-3; D: .
CDR3: CASRNPAGGVTEAFF; DNA: TGTGCCAGCAGAAATCCCGCAGGGGGCGTCACTGAAGCTTTCTTT; size: .; V: TRBV27; J: TRBJ1-1; D: TRBD1
CDR3: CAWSHRGRNTEAFF; DNA: TGTGCCTGGAGCCACAGGGGACGTAACACTGAAGCTTTCTTT; size: .; V: TRBV30; J: TRBJ1-1; D: TRBD1
CDR3: CASSPQDSGNTIYF; DNA: TGTGCCAGCTCACCCCAGGACTCTGGAAACACCATATATTTT; size: few; V: TRBV18; J: TRBJ1-3; D: .
CDR3: CASSIQSGRIPGELFF; DNA: TGTGCCAGCAGTATACAGAGCGGGAGGATCCCCGGGGAGCTGTTTTTT; size: .; V: TRBV27; J: TRBJ2-2; D: TRBD2
CDR3: CASELEATGSQETQYF; DNA: TGTGCCAGCGAGTTAGAAGCCACCGGAAGCCAAGAGACCCAGTACTTC; size: .; V: TRBV28; J: TRBJ2-5; D: .
CDR3: CASSLSSYNEQFF; DNA: TGTGCCAGCAGCTTGAGCTCCTACAATGAGCAGTTCTTC; size: .; V: TRBV11-2; J: TRBJ2-1; D: .
CDR3: CASSQVAGYGEQFF; DNA: TGCGCCAGCAGCCAAGTCGCGGGTTATGGTGAGCAGTTCTTC; size: .; V: TRBV4-3; J: TRBJ2-1; D: .
CDR3: CATSGRQGGTGELFF; DNA: TGTGCCACATCGGGAAGACAGGGGGGCACCGGGGAGCTGTTTTTT; size: .; V: TRBV28; J: TRBJ2-2; D: TRBD1
CDR3: CASSLEPGGTEAFF; DNA: TGTGCCAGCAGCTTAGAGCCAGGGGGCACTGAAGCTTTCTTT; size: .; V: TRBV11-2; J: TRBJ1-1; D: TRBD1
CDR3: CASSSGQGGTEAFF; DNA: TGTGCCAGCAGTTCGGGACAGGGTGGTACTGAAGCTTTCTTT; size: few; V: TRBV9; J: TRBJ1-1; D: TRBD1
CDR3: CASSANPLIYGYTF; DNA: TGTGCCAGTAGTGCCAATCCCCTAATTTATGGCTACACCTTC; size: .; V: TRBV19; J: TRBJ1-2; D: .
CDR3: CASSLAQVSTDTQYF; DNA: TGTGCCAGCAGCTTGGCACAGGTAAGCACAGATACGCAGTATTTT; size: once; V: TRBV5-5; J: TRBJ2-3; D: .
CDR3: CASSPTGEQYGYTF; DNA: TGTGCCAGCAGCCCGACAGGCGAGCAATATGGCTACACCTTC; size: once; V: TRBV6-5; J: TRBJ1-2; D: .
CDR3: CASSSDRAFIGNTIYF; DNA: TGTGCCAGCAGCTCAGACAGGGCGTTTATCGGAAACACCATATATTTT; size: .; V: TRBV5-6; J: TRBJ1-3; D: TRBD1
CDR3: CASSQDAGEYEQYF; DNA: TGCGCCAGCAGCCAAGATGCAGGGGAGTACGAGCAGTACTTC; size: .; V: TRBV4-1; J: TRBJ2-7; D: .
CDR3: CASSYPSGVGYGYTF; DNA: TGTGCCAGCAGTTACCCCTCGGGGGTTGGCTATGGCTACACCTTC; size: .; V: TRBV6-5; J: TRBJ1-2; D: .
CDR3: CASSEALQAAGAYEQYF; DNA: TGTGCCAGCAGTGAAGCGCTCCAGGCGGCAGGGGCCTACGAGCAGTACTTC; size: .; V: TRBV6-1; J: TRBJ2-7; D: .
CDR3: CSVEADSLEQYF; DNA: TGCAGCGTTGAAGCGGACAGCCTAGAGCAGTACTTC; size: .; V: TRBV29-1; J: TRBJ2-7; D: .
CDR3: CASSLASFTRGYEQYF; DNA: TGTGCCAGCAGCTTAGCCTCCTTCACCCGGGGGTACGAGCAGTACTTC; size: .; V: TRBV11-2; J: TRBJ2-7; D: .
CDR3: CASSEQGELNEQFF; DNA: TGTGCCAGCAGTGAGCAGGGCGAATTAAATGAGCAGTTCTTC; size: .; V: TRBV6-4; J: TRBJ2-1; D: .